The 12 T cell receptor beta chains in this list originate from one sample, sequenced in a study of CD8 T cells in Susac syndrome. The authors reverse transcribed roughly 0.5 to 1 ug RNA with random hexamers. TCRdb called the immunoSEQ multiplex PCR reads again in MiXCR, with one record for every CDR3 protein. This sample has roughly 150,000 distinct CDR3 sequences, with approximately 93% found just once. Source material: CD4+ T cells from PBMCs. The receptors were sampled from a human donor with multiple sclerosis.

V usage is TRBV18 and J usage is TRBJ2-5, with no clear D. Trimming shortened V by 3 bases and J by 6 bases, and 14 bases separated the two germline ends. Germline CDR1 is KGHSH and CDR2 is LQKENI. The CDR3 has 14 amino acids. The CDR3 bases are TGTGCCAGCTCACCCTCGATCGGCGGCAAGACCCAGTACTTC. Translation: CASSPSIGGKTQYF.

CDR3 loop: CASSEEWWEIYNEQFF. Written as DNA, the CDR3 is TGTGCCAGCAGTGAAGAGTGGTGGGAAATCTACAATGAGCAGTTCTTC. This chain uses TRBV6-1 with TRBJ2-1; unclear D gene. The CDR3 consists of 16 residues. Germline V gene data show CDR1 as MNHNS and CDR2 as SASEGT. The germline V and J ends were trimmed by 1 base and 3 bases, with 13 bases remaining between them.

This chain joins TRBV29-1 and TRBJ1-5, with 7 bases fitting TRBD1. V was pared by 5 bases and J by 4 bases, with 5 bases of the junction left unmatched. Germline V gene sequence: CDR1 SQVTM, CDR2 ANQGSEA. CDR3 length: 13 residues. CDR3 DNA: TGCAGCGTTCGGGACAGTGTAAATCAGCCCCAGCATTTT. Translating it yields CSVRDSVNQPQHF.

V gene TRBV10-3 combines with J gene TRBJ2-1; 10 bases map to TRBD2. Germline trimming cut 4 bases from V and 8 bases from J; bases unmatched to any gene: 17. The CDR3 is 18 residues long. Germline V gene lookup returns CDR1 ENHRY and CDR2 SYGVKD. CDR3 amino acids: CAISAPRGTSALTDEQFF. In DNA form, the CDR3 reads TGTGCCATCAGTGCCCCGCGGGGGACTAGCGCCCTTACGGATGAGCAGTTCTTC.

The chain recombines TRBV11-2 with TRBJ1-2; D ambiguous. The V and J ends lost 4 bases and 4 bases respectively, with 13 bases between them. Germline V gene sequence: CDR1 SGHAT, CDR2 FQNNGV. The CDR3 is 14 amino acids. The CDR3 protein is CASSSPRGSYGYTF. CDR3 in DNA: TGTGCCAGCAGCTCCCCCCGTGGGTCCTATGGCTACACCTTC.

The chain couples TRBV5-4 to TRBJ1-1; D may be TRBD1 (6 bases). Germline-derived CDR1 and CDR2 are SGHNT and YYREEE (reference sequence). V gave up 6 bases and J gave up 0 bases, with 12 bases separating them. The CDR3 is made up of 14 amino acids. The CDR3 spells CASTSGVLNTEAFF. For the CDR3, the DNA is TGTGCCAGCACCTCAGGGGTACTGAACACTGAAGCTTTCTTT.

Only one count was recorded for this clonotype. The genes are TRBV20-1 and TRBJ2-5; 7 bases line up with TRBD2. Trimming at V came to 4 bases and at J to 1 base, leaving 12 bases not matched to a gene. The germline V gene has CDR1 DFQATT and CDR2 SNEGSKA (reference sequence). The CDR3 contains 16 residues. CDR3 amino acids: CSATFFGGRAQETQYF. As DNA, the CDR3 is TGCAGTGCTACGTTCTTCGGGGGGAGAGCCCAAGAGACCCAGTACTTC.

The rearrangement joins TRBV7-2 to TRBJ2-5; tentatively, D is TRBD1 or TRBD2 (5 bases each). The V and J ends lost 5 bases and 1 base respectively, with 14 bases between them. CDR3 length equals 15 residues. Per germline, CDR1 SGHTA and CDR2 FQGNSA. CDR3 bases: TGTGCCAGCAGCACGCGACCGGGACCCCAAGAGACCCAGTACTTC. This codes for CASSTRPGPQETQYF.

The chain has TRBV19 and TRBJ2-7; D gene ambiguous. Trimming took 5 bases from V and 3 from J, leaving 14 bases between them. The CDR3 is 14 residues long. CDR1 is LNHDA, CDR2 SQIVND, per germline (reference sequence). CDR3 amino acids: CASSPEPPLYEQYF. In DNA form, the CDR3 reads TGTGCCAGTAGTCCAGAACCCCCCCTCTACGAGCAGTACTTC.

The genes are TRBV24-1 and TRBJ1-2, with D uncertain. The ends were cut back, 3 bases at V and 3 bases at J, with 4 bases in the middle. Germline-derived CDR1 and CDR2 are KGHDR and SFDVKD. The CDR3 is 12 amino acids. Here the CDR3 reads CATSDQDYGYTF. CDR3 in DNA: TGTGCCACCAGTGATCAAGACTATGGCTACACCTTC.

This chain links TRBV2 with TRBJ1-5, with D possibly TRBD1 on 5 matching bases. This CDR3 is 16 amino acids long. V lost 2 bases and J lost 3, with 14 bases in between. The germline V gene encodes CDR1 SNHLY and CDR2 FYNNEI. The chain's CDR3 is CASSESGRGTNQPQHF. DNA for the CDR3: TGTGCCAGCAGTGAATCAGGGAGGGGTACCAATCAGCCCCAGCATTTT. The whole variable domain, filled in from reference TRBV2 and TRBJ1-5, reads EPEVTQTPSHQVTQMGQEVILRCVPISNHLYFYWYRQILGQKVEFLVSFYNNEISEKSEIFDDQFSVERPDGSNFTLKIRSTKLEDSAMYFCASSESGRGTNQPQHFGDGTRLSIL.

The chain employs TRBV3-1 and TRBJ2-1; D might be TRBD2 (5 bases). V was shortened by 4 bases and J by 5 bases, with 15 bases between the two germline ends. Germline-derived CDR1 and CDR2 are LGHDT and YNNKEL (reference sequence). The CDR3 contains 15 residues. The CDR3 coding sequence is TGTGCCAGCAGCCGCCACTTCGGGAAAGACAATGAGCAGTTCTTC. Protein sequence: CASSRHFGKDNEQFF.